This is a list of T cell receptor beta chains from one sample in a study of shared clonotypes between healthy human individuals. Generated by immunoSEQ multiplex PCR, the TCRdb table keeps only in-frame clones and is missing some. The sample records about 680,000 clones, approximately 90% being singletons. Sequencing was performed on naive CD8+ T cells sorted from blood. The receptors originated from a man aged 25 to 40 in good health. CDR3s include the opening cysteine and the closing phenylalanine or tryptophan. A row's size may be missing; if present it is once, few, many or a size class.

size: once; J: TRBJ2-7; V: TRBV10-2; CDR3: CASSVGAYEQYF
size: NA; J: TRBJ2-7; V: TRBV7-6; CDR3: CASSLWGPSEQYF
size: NA; J: TRBJ2-3; V: TRBV11-2; CDR3: CASRLRVRAEDTQYF
size: NA; J: TRBJ1-5; V: TRBV28; CDR3: CASSFRESNQPQHF
size: NA; J: TRBJ2-3; V: TRBV7-9; CDR3: CASSLKYTYTQYF
size: NA; J: TRBJ2-7; V: TRBV29-1; CDR3: CSVEGGSTSYEQYF
size: NA; J: TRBJ2-7; V: TRBV27; CDR3: CASSAWGEQYF
size: NA; J: TRBJ1-3; V: TRBV7-9; CDR3: CATAPGQNPGNTIYF
size: NA; J: TRBJ2-1; V: TRBV5-3; CDR3: CARSVNRAYNEQFF
size: NA; J: TRBJ2-5; V: TRBV9; CDR3: CASSGTGVGDQETQYF
size: NA; J: TRBJ2-3; V: TRBV21-1; CDR3: CASSKEQVSTDTQYF
size: NA; J: TRBJ2-7; V: TRBV19; CDR3: CASSKLGSTYEQYF
size: NA; J: TRBJ2-1; V: TRBV7-9; CDR3: CASSHRDRGISYNEQFF
size: NA; J: TRBJ2-1; V: TRBV4-1; CDR3: CASSQEDRDYINEQFF
size: NA; J: TRBJ2-7; V: TRBV28; CDR3: CASSTASYEQYF
size: NA; J: TRBJ2-3; V: TRBV4-1; CDR3: CASSQRAVSTDTQYF
size: NA; J: TRBJ1-5; V: TRBV6-1; CDR3: CASRTGGGDQPQHF
size: NA; J: TRBJ2-7; V: TRBV28; CDR3: CASSLLPGRGSYEQYF
size: NA; J: TRBJ1-2; V: TRBV6-1; CDR3: CASSEPDNYGYTF
size: NA; J: TRBJ2-3; V: TRBV11-2; CDR3: CASSLDPREGPLGTDTQYF
size: NA; J: TRBJ1-3; V: TRBV7-9; CDR3: CASSSETPSDTIYF
size: NA; J: TRBJ2-7; V: TRBV28; CDR3: CASSLLRAQYEQYF
size: NA; J: TRBJ2-1; V: TRBV11-2; CDR3: CASSLRDNYNEQFF
size: NA; J: TRBJ2-5; V: TRBV2; CDR3: CASSEVEILGETQYF
size: NA; J: TRBJ2-7; V: TRBV4-3; CDR3: CASSLAQGSEQYF
size: few; J: TRBJ1-5; V: TRBV27; CDR3: CASRTARQPQHF
size: NA; J: TRBJ1-1; V: TRBV28; CDR3: CASSWTGANTEAFF
size: NA; J: TRBJ2-3; V: TRBV27; CDR3: CASSQARDAYTDTQYF
size: NA; J: TRBJ2-2; V: TRBV6-6; CDR3: CASSYLRGGSTGELFF
size: NA; J: TRBJ2-7; V: TRBV29-1; CDR3: CSVEARDSSYEQYF
size: NA; J: TRBJ2-3; V: TRBV6-1; CDR3: CASSGSKGTGYMADTQYF
size: NA; J: TRBJ2-3; V: TRBV20-1; CDR3: CSAIHTDTQYF
size: NA; J: TRBJ2-1; V: TRBV13; CDR3: CASSAVAGGNSYNEQFF
size: few; J: TRBJ1-2; V: TRBV10-1; CDR3: CASSDRGLGYTF
size: NA; J: TRBJ2-3; V: TRBV27; CDR3: CASSPNWGRTDTQYF
size: NA; J: TRBJ2-7; V: TRBV5-1; CDR3: CASSLVGSHEQYF
size: NA; J: TRBJ2-1; V: TRBV11-2; CDR3: CASSLGGMIGRANNEQFF
size: once; J: TRBJ2-7; V: TRBV29-1; CDR3: CSVVPGQDYYEQYF
size: NA; J: TRBJ1-2; V: TRBV30; CDR3: CAWSEGQGLAYGYTF
size: NA; J: TRBJ2-1; V: TRBV5-1; CDR3: CASSLEGTGLAGLRQFF
size: NA; J: TRBJ1-1; V: TRBV7-7; CDR3: CASSLYPEGGEAFF
size: NA; J: TRBJ1-1; V: TRBV29-1; CDR3: CSVNRQGSTEAFF
size: NA; J: TRBJ2-7; V: TRBV10-1; CDR3: CASSEWTGNGGEQYF
size: few; J: TRBJ2-5; V: TRBV7-9; CDR3: CASSLGLAQETQYF
size: NA; J: TRBJ2-7; V: TRBV7-9; CDR3: CASSFPGTYEQYF
size: NA; J: TRBJ2-1; V: TRBV6-1; CDR3: CASSEELYNEQFF
size: NA; J: TRBJ2-1; V: TRBV19; CDR3: CASSIDPLGLAKDEQFF
size: NA; J: TRBJ2-1; V: TRBV11-2; CDR3: CASNRAGVDYNEQFF
size: NA; J: TRBJ2-3; V: TRBV14; CDR3: CASSQASLAEVSTDTQYF
size: NA; J: TRBJ2-7; V: TRBV28; CDR3: CASSFGSEQYF
size: NA; J: TRBJ1-4; V: TRBV27; CDR3: CASTFTGGLGKLFF
size: NA; J: TRBJ2-3; V: TRBV11-2; CDR3: CASSLVLLAGNTDTQYF
size: NA; J: TRBJ1-2; V: TRBV27; CDR3: CASSSPRWNYGYTF